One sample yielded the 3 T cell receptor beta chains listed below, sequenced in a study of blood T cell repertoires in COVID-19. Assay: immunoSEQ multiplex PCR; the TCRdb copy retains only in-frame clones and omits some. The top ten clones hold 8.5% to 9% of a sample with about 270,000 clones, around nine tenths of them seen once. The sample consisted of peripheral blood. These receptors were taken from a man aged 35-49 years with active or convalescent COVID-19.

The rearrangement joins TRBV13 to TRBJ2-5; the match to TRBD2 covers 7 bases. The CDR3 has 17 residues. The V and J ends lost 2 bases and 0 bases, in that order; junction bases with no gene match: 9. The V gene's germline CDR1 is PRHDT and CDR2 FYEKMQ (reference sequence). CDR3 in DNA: TGTGCCAGCAGCTTACGGGGCCCTCGGGGGGACCAAGAGACCCAGTACTTC. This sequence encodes CASSLRGPRGDQETQYF.

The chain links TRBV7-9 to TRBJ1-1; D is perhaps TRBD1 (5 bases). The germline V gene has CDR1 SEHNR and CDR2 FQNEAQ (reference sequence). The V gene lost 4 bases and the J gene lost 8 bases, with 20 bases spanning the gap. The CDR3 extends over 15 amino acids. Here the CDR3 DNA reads TGTGCCAGCAGCTCCCACCTACGGGGGATGGGAGAAGCTTTCTTT. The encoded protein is CASSSHLRGMGEAFF.

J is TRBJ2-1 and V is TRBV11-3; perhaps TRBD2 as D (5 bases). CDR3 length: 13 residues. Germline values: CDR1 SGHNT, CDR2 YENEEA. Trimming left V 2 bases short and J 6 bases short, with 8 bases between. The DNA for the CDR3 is TGTGCCAGCAGCTTACTAGCACTCAATGAGCAGTTCTTC. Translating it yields CASSLLALNEQFF.